Listed below are T cell receptor beta chains from one sample, sequenced in a study of blood T cell repertoires in COVID-19. Libraries were prepared by immunoSEQ multiplex PCR; TCRdb keeps only in-frame clonotypes and omits some of them. The profile shows some 160,000 clones, about 80% of them singletons. The sequenced sample consisted of peripheral blood. Receptor source: a man aged 65 to 79 with active or convalescent COVID-19. Both conserved end residues are part of each CDR3. The D gene is left open where the match is weak. Expanded clones get a size class; other rows say once, few or many, or leave the size out.

d_call clone_size cdr3_length j_call v_call cdr3_aa cdr3_nt
. . 13 TRBJ1-4 TRBV15 CATTQGLLEKLFF TGTGCCACCACCCAGGGGCTCCTTGAAAAACTGTTTTTT
TRBD2 once 12 TRBJ2-1 TRBV28 CASSSRLAGGFF TGTGCCAGCAGTTCTCGACTAGCGGGAGGGTTCTTC
. . 13 TRBJ2-3 TRBV5-1 CASSPGSADTQYF TGCGCCAGCAGCCCGGGATCAGCAGATACGCAGTATTTT
. . 15 TRBJ2-7 TRBV6-2/TRBV6-3 CASSQQGSRFYEQYF TGTGCCAGCAGTCAACAGGGCTCCCGATTCTACGAGCAGTACTTC
TRBD1 once 15 TRBJ2-7 TRBV5-1 CASRFQGAPSYEQYF TGCGCCAGCAGATTCCAGGGGGCCCCCTCCTACGAGCAGTACTTC
. . 15 TRBJ1-2 TRBV28 CASSSGSQGKDGYTF TGTGCCAGCAGTTCAGGATCCCAGGGAAAGGATGGCTACACCTTC
. once 13 TRBJ1-4 TRBV6-6 CASRTDRNEKLFF TGTGCCAGCAGAACGGACAGAAATGAAAAACTGTTTTTT
. . 12 TRBJ2-1 TRBV12-3/TRBV12-4 CASSPVRNEQFF TGTGCCAGCAGCCCGGTCCGCAATGAGCAGTTCTTC
. . 15 TRBJ2-5 TRBV5-4 CASSPRGTPQETQYF TGTGCCAGCAGCCCCCGCGGGACGCCACAAGAGACCCAGTACTTC
. . 16 TRBJ2-3 TRBV7-9 CASPNGGGQITDTQYF TGTGCCAGCCCAAACGGCGGAGGACAGATCACAGATACGCAGTATTTT
TRBD1 . 16 TRBJ2-2 TRBV18 CASSPPHRGVTGELFF TGTGCCAGCTCACCACCCCACAGGGGGGTCACCGGGGAGCTGTTTTTT
TRBD1 . 15 TRBJ1-1 TRBV27 CASSSPGQGPTEAFF TGTGCCAGCAGTTCACCGGGACAGGGACCGACTGAAGCTTTCTTT
TRBD1 . 12 TRBJ2-5 TRBV29-1 CSVDRGLETQYF TGCAGCGTTGACAGGGGGTTAGAGACCCAGTACTTC
. . 14 TRBJ2-2 TRBV28 CASILGGKGGELFF .
. . 14 TRBJ1-1 TRBV29-1 CSVGETGPNTEAFF TGCAGCGTTGGGGAAACAGGGCCCAACACTGAAGCTTTCTTT
. . 15 TRBJ2-1 TRBV5-8 CASSLRGGSYNEQFF TGTGCCAGCAGCTTGAGGGGAGGCTCCTACAATGAGCAGTTCTTC
TRBD2 . 15 TRBJ2-5 TRBV7-3 CASSRTSGSQETQYF TGTGCCAGCAGCCGGACTAGCGGGAGTCAGGAGACCCAGTACTTC
. . 11 TRBJ1-2 TRBV28 CASSLRYGYTF TGTGCCAGCAGCCTCCGCTATGGCTACACCTTC
. . 15 TRBJ1-5 TRBV7-2 CASSTHRESNQPQHF TGTGCCAGCAGCACCCACAGGGAGAGCAATCAGCCCCAGCATTTT
TRBD1 many 12 TRBJ1-2 TRBV12-3/TRBV12-4 CASRLGQLGYTF TGTGCCAGCAGACTGGGACAGTTAGGCTACACCTTC
. . 16 TRBJ1-2 TRBV5-1 CASSLGTVYPNYGYTF TGCGCCAGCAGCTTGGGGACAGTCTACCCAAACTATGGCTACACCTTC
TRBD2 once 17 TRBJ2-5 TRBV4-1 CASSPSLAGAPRETQYF TGCGCCAGCAGCCCCTCCCTAGCGGGGGCCCCGAGGGAGACCCAGTACTTC
TRBD2 . 15 TRBJ2-1 TRBV7-6 CASSPLAGVSNEQFF TGTGCCAGCAGTCCACTAGCGGGAGTCTCTAATGAGCAGTTCTTC
. . 13 TRBJ1-1 TRBV30 CAWRVKQGTEAFF TGTGCCTGGAGGGTAAAACAGGGAACTGAAGCTTTCTTT
TRBD1 . 16 TRBJ2-1 TRBV7-9 CASSLGGTGNGNEQFF TGTGCCAGCAGCTTAGGGGGGACAGGGAATGGCAATGAGCAGTTCTTC
TRBD2 . 11 TRBJ2-1 TRBV7-9 CASRLAGEQFF TGTGCCAGCAGACTAGCGGGGGAGCAGTTCTTC
TRBD1 . 16 TRBJ2-4 TRBV11-2 CASSSPWQGAENIQYF TGTGCCAGCAGCTCCCCCTGGCAGGGGGCAGAAAACATTCAGTACTTC
TRBD1 . 14 TRBJ1-1 TRBV14 CASSHEGADTEAFF TGTGCCAGCAGCCATGAGGGGGCGGATACTGAAGCTTTCTTT
. . 14 TRBJ2-5 TRBV21-1 CASSKAGQGETQYF TGTGCCAGCAGCAAAGCGGGACAGGGTGAGACCCAGTACTTC
TRBD2 . 16 TRBJ2-2 TRBV7-8 CASSPRGSGDTGELFF TGTGCCAGCAGCCCTCGGGGTAGCGGGGACACCGGGGAGCTGTTTTTT
. . 17 TRBJ2-1 TRBV28 CASSLLFTGSSYNEQFF TGTGCCAGCAGTTTACTGTTCACAGGGAGCTCCTACAATGAGCAGTTCTTC
. . 12 TRBJ2-1 TRBV7-9 CASSFRTNEQFF TGTGCCAGCAGCTTTAGGACTAATGAGCAGTTCTTC
. . 12 TRBJ2-7 TRBV6-2/TRBV6-3 CASSYLLYEQYF TGTGCCAGCAGTTACCTCCTCTACGAGCAGTACTTC
TRBD2 . 16 TRBJ2-1 TRBV6-2/TRBV6-3 CASSYPSGGVGNEQFF TGTGCCAGCAGTTACCCCAGCGGGGGGGTCGGGAATGAGCAGTTCTTC
TRBD1 . 14 TRBJ1-1 TRBV4-3 CASSPQTGAGEAFF TGCGCCAGCAGCCCCCAGACAGGGGCGGGTGAAGCTTTCTTT
. once 16 TRBJ2-7 TRBV11-2 CASSLTTQQRTYEQYF TGTGCCAGCAGTCTTACGACCCAACAGAGAACCTACGAGCAGTACTTC
TRBD1 . 14 TRBJ1-2 TRBV7-2 CASTHGGGDYGYTF TGTGCCAGCACCCATGGAGGGGGCGACTATGGCTACACCTTC